This is a list of T cell receptor beta chains from one sample in a study of blood T cell repertoires in COVID-19. Only in-frame clones appear in the TCRdb table, and some are missing; sequencing was by immunoSEQ multiplex PCR. In the table there are 150,000 to 170,000 clones, 70% to 90% of which are singletons. Sequenced input: peripheral blood. The receptors here all came from a woman aged 60 to 75 with COVID-19, enrolled during active disease. Each CDR3 is given with its conserved first and last residue. Each record gives: CDR3 protein, J gene, V gene.

CASSFRGALGSGFETEAFF | TRBJ1-1 | TRBV12-1
CASSIDGTDYGYTF | TRBJ1-2 | TRBV19
CASSRDTEETQYF | TRBJ2-5 | TRBV18
CASSYTGLTAEAFF | TRBJ1-1 | TRBV6-6
CASSLGTAYQETQYF | TRBJ2-5 | TRBV7-9
CASSSQGAGVEQFF | TRBJ2-1 | TRBV19
CASSLGLAGGKTGELFF | TRBJ2-2 | TRBV5-5
CSVEGPLYPGQGSYEQYF | TRBJ2-7 | TRBV29-1
CASSFGQLDEKLFF | TRBJ1-4 | TRBV5-1
CASSSRGLADYNEQFF | TRBJ2-1 | TRBV11-1
CASSLRRGDANEKLFF | TRBJ1-4 | TRBV18
CASKRTVSNTGELFF | TRBJ2-2 | TRBV2
CSVRRLAGNTGELFF | TRBJ2-2 | TRBV29-1
CASSPLAVKNTGELFF | TRBJ2-2 | TRBV5-5